The sequence of this TCR beta chain was determined in a study of blood T cell repertoires in COVID-19. Study-wide context: Both acute and convalescent COVID-19 samples were obtained from the United States, Italy and Spain. Sample material is recorded as cDNA or gDNA derived from T cells, B-cell-depleted T cells, or PBMCs.

Germline loops: CDR1 SGDLS, CDR2 YYNGEE. The CDR3 is made up of 19 amino acids. V gave up 0 bases and J gave up 3 bases; unmatched junction bases: 8. As originally analysed: Reference gene primer amplification gave estimated nucleated cell counts. Libraries were prepared by immunoSEQ multiplex PCR; TCRdb keeps only in-frame clonotypes and omits some of them. V and J calls and clone size are those listed in that table; D and trimming were worked out from the DNA. Counted here are about 190,000 clones, around nine tenths occurring once; the ten biggest clones make up roughly 6.2%. The V call is TRBV9, the J call TRBJ2-1; 14 nucleotides line up with TRBD2. This clonotype originated in a woman aged 35 to 49 who had recovered from COVID-19. What was sequenced was peripheral blood. CDR3 in DNA: TGTGCCAGCAGCGTAGGCTCCGGACTAGCGGGAGGTCTCTACAATGAGCAGTTCTTC. Amino acids: CASSVGSGLAGGLYNEQFF.